The 7 T cell receptor beta chains presented below share a single source sample, sequenced in a study of T cell responses to AZD1222 COVID-19 vaccine (dated by TCRdb to about 2021). Library method: the immunoSEQ multiplex PCR assay. This immuneACCESS table, as held by TCRdb, lists in-frame sequences with V and J called but not all clones. Of the missing ones, under half trace to an unresolved V gene in checked studies; the others have no known cause. The sample has 150,000 or so clones on record, 90% to 95% of them singletons. The ten top clones hold 2.3% of the sample. What the time point label conveys for this sample: baseline before first vaccination. The sample was peripheral blood, taken on day 0 of AZD1222 vaccination. Source of these receptors: an adult in good health.

This sequence joins TRBV19 and TRBJ2-1; 11 bases fit TRBD1. The CDR3 consists of 15 residues. CDR1 is LNHDA, CDR2 SQIVND, per germline (reference sequence). Trimming cost V 3 bases and J 3 bases; bases outside gene matches: 1. DNA for the CDR3: TGTGCCAGTAGTATCGGGACAGGGGGCTACAATGAGCAGTTCTTC. As protein: CASSIGTGGYNEQFF.

J is TRBJ2-3 and V is TRBV3-1 (or the pseudogene TRBV3-2); 12 positions match TRBD2. There are 16 residues in the CDR3. CDR1 and CDR2 from the germline V gene are LGHDT and YNNKEL (reference sequence). J lost 5 bases, V lost 3 bases, and 6 bases had no gene match. The DNA of the CDR3 is TGTGCCAGCAGCCATGTTCTAGCGGGAGGGGTAGATACGCAGTATTTT. This encodes CASSHVLAGGVDTQYF.

The rearrangement joins TRBV4-2 to TRBJ1-2; D is undetermined. Germline loops: CDR1 LGHNA, CDR2 YNFKEQ. V was clipped by 1 base and J by 8 bases, with 20 bases between them. The CDR3 totals 16 residues. CDR3 sequence: CASSQVLNVFRGGYTF. The CDR3 bases are TGTGCCAGCAGCCAAGTACTAAACGTGTTCCGTGGGGGCTACACCTTC.

The chain couples TRBV11-2 to TRBJ2-3, with 13 nucleotides matching TRBD2. V lost 5 bases to trimming and J lost 0 bases; unmatched junction nucleotides: 8. Germline values: CDR1 SGHAT, CDR2 FQNNGV. The CDR3 sequence is 18 residues long. The CDR3 region is CASSPTSGRPTSTDTQYF. In nucleotides, the CDR3 is TGTGCCAGCAGCCCGACTAGCGGGAGGCCTACGAGCACAGATACGCAGTATTTT.

The V and J genes are TRBV6-1 and TRBJ2-6; 7 bases are a match to TRBD1. CDR1 and CDR2 from the germline V gene are MNHNS and SASEGT. Losses at the gene ends were 4 bases for V and 0 bases for J; bases not matched to a gene: 6. This CDR3 is 17 amino acids long. This chain's CDR3 is CASSARQGFSGANVLTF. The CDR3 region has the DNA TGTGCCAGCAGTGCCCGACAGGGCTTCTCTGGGGCCAACGTCCTGACTTTC.

This sequence joins TRBV2 and TRBJ2-5; D unclear. Trimming removed 0 bases from V and 4 bases from J, with 9 bases in between. CDR3 length: 14 amino acids. Germline-derived CDR1 and CDR2 are SNHLY and FYNNEI. The CDR3 spells CASSEARLSETQYF. The DNA of the CDR3 is TGTGCCAGCAGTGAAGCGCGTCTGTCAGAGACCCAGTACTTC.

The chain couples TRBV7-9 to TRBJ2-5, with 12 nucleotides matching TRBD2. This CDR3 has 17 amino acids. Germline CDR1 and CDR2: SEHNR and FQNEAQ (reference sequence). The V gene end was trimmed by 2 bases and the J gene end by 4 bases; junction bases not matched to a gene: 8. In nucleotides, the CDR3 is TGTGCCAGCAGCTTATCTAGCGGGGGGGCCACCGGAGAGACCCAGTACTTC. Translated, it gives CASSLSSGGATGETQYF. Filled out from reference TRBV7-9 and TRBJ2-5, the complete variable domain reads DTGVSQNPRHKITKRGQNVTFRCDPISEHNRLYWYRQTLGQGPEFLTYFQNEAQLEKSRLLSDRFSAERPKGSFSTLEIQRTEQGDSAMYLCASSLSSGGATGETQYFGPGTRLLVL.